Listed below are T cell receptor beta chains from one sample, sequenced in a study of identical twins. TCRdb re-analysed the 5' RACE reads in MiXCR, keeping a single row per CDR3 protein. There are 1.5 million or so distinct CDR3 sequences in the sample; around 29% occur only once, and over 0.25% lies in the top ten. Sequencing used cord blood. Receptors originate from a newborn girl in good health. Each CDR3 is given with its conserved first and last residue. The D gene is left open where the match is weak. Clone size appears in some rows only: once, few, many, or a class for an expanded clone.

TRBV2,-,-,TRBJ1-1,TGTGCCAGCAGTCCCTTCTTCGGGGTGGACCTTCTTCGGTGTACTGAAGCTTTCTTT,CASSPFFGVDLLRCTEAFF
TRBV5-6,-,-,TRBJ1-1,TGTGCCAGCAGCTTGGCTTTCGACCGGAACACTGAAGCTTTCTTT,CASSLAFDRNTEAFF
TRBV28,few,TRBD1,TRBJ2-7,TGTGCCAGCAGTTCAAGTCCCGGGACAGGTTCGGTATCCTACGAGCAGTACTTC,CASSSSPGTGSVSYEQYF
TRBV20-1,-,-,TRBJ2-3,TGCAGTGCTAGACGAGTCCAGACAGATACGCAGTATTTT,CSARRVQTDTQYF
TRBV5-1,-,-,TRBJ1-1,TGCGCCAGCAGCAGGACGGACGGTTGGGGCACTGAAGCTTTCTTT,CASSRTDGWGTEAFF
TRBV3-1,many,-,TRBJ2-5,TGTGCCAGCAGCCAAGAACCCCAGGGTACGTTCCAAGAGACCCAGTACTTC,CASSQEPQGTFQETQYF
TRBV6-1,few,TRBD2,TRBJ2-3,TGTGCCAGCAGTGAAGGTAGCGGGGGGAGCACAGATACGCAGTATTTT,CASSEGSGGSTDTQYF
TRBV7-2,-,TRBD2,TRBJ2-3,TGTGCCAGCAGCTCAGGACTAGCGGTAGATACGCAGTATTTT,CASSSGLAVDTQYF
TRBV7-8,-,-,TRBJ2-7,TGTGCCAGCAGCTTAGGTTACGGGAGATCCCACGAGCAGTACTTC,CASSLGYGRSHEQYF
TRBV7-2,-,TRBD2,TRBJ2-5,TGTGCCAGCAGCTTAGTGGCGGGGACTAGCGGGGGGGAGACCCAGTACTTC,CASSLVAGTSGGETQYF
TRBV13,few,TRBD2,TRBJ2-3,TGTGCCAGCAAGACTAGCGGGAGGCTCACAGATACGCAGTATTTT,CASKTSGRLTDTQYF
TRBV24-1,-,-,TRBJ2-6,TGTGCCACCAGCAGGCCTGGGGCCAACGTCCTGACTTTC,CATSRPGANVLTF
TRBV18,few,TRBD1,TRBJ1-1,TGTGCCAGCTCACCACAGGGGGCGGAAACTGAAGCTTTCTTT,CASSPQGAETEAFF
TRBV20-1,-,-,TRBJ1-5,TGCAGTGCTAGTGCGGGACACAACAATCAGCCCCAGCATTTT,CSASAGHNNQPQHF
TRBV27,few,TRBD1,TRBJ1-4,TGTGCCAGCAAGGGACAGGGGAAGAGGACTAATGAAAAACTGTTTTTT,CASKGQGKRTNEKLFF
TRBV9,-,-,TRBJ2-3,TGTGCCAGCAACGTAGGGCCGAGACAGGATACGCAGTATTTT,CASNVGPRQDTQYF
TRBV29-1,many,-,TRBJ2-7,TGCAGCGTTGGGATAGCCTACGAGCAGTACTTC,CSVGIAYEQYF
TRBV18,-,-,TRBJ1-1,TGTGCCAGCTCACCAAGGCGGGGGAAGGACACTGAAGCTTTCTTT,CASSPRRGKDTEAFF
TRBV7-2,few,-,TRBJ1-2,TGTGCCAGCAGCTTATTCCAGGGCGGGAGCTATGGCTACACCTTC,CASSLFQGGSYGYTF
TRBV6-5,once,-,TRBJ1-1,TGTGCCAGCAGTTACTCGGTTCGCCCAGCTTGGGGCACTGAAGCTTTCTTT,CASSYSVRPAWGTEAFF
TRBV20-1,-,-,TRBJ1-6,TGCAGTGCTAGAGATGACAGTGGATATTCACCCCTCCACTTT,CSARDDSGYSPLHF
TRBV7-2,-,TRBD2,TRBJ2-7,TGTGCCAGCAGCTTAGATAGCGGGAGACCGTACAATGAGCAGTACTTC,CASSLDSGRPYNEQYF
TRBV5-6,-,-,TRBJ2-3,TGTGCCAGCAGCTCCCGAATAGCAGAAACTAGCACAGATACGCAGTATTTT,CASSSRIAETSTDTQYF
TRBV13,many,-,TRBJ2-1,TGTGCCAGCAGCTTACTAGGGGGGTCCTACAATGAGCAGTTCTTC,CASSLLGGSYNEQFF
TRBV2,few,-,TRBJ1-1,TGTGCCAGCAGTGAAGGACGGGGCTTTGGAGCTTTCTTT,CASSEGRGFGAFF
TRBV5-1,-,TRBD2,TRBJ2-7,TGCGCCAGCAAAGAGGCTAGCGGGGGCAATGAGCAGTACTTC,CASKEASGGNEQYF
TRBV20-1,-,-,TRBJ1-1,TGCAGTGCTAGAGCCCAGGATGTGAACACTGAAGCTTTCTTT,CSARAQDVNTEAFF
TRBV11-2,-,TRBD1,TRBJ2-4,TGTGCCAGCAGCCCTAGACAGGGGGTAGCCAAAAACATTCAGTACTTC,CASSPRQGVAKNIQYF
TRBV29-1,few,TRBD2,TRBJ2-1,TGCAGCGGCGTGCTAGCGGGAGTCCACAATGAGCAGTTCTTC,CSGVLAGVHNEQFF
TRBV20-1,few,-,TRBJ1-2,TGCAGTGCAACCCCGGGGACACGTTGGGACTACACCTTC,CSATPGTRWDYTF
TRBV21-1,-,-,TRBJ1-4,TGTGCCAGCAGCGGGGATGAAAAACTGTTTTTT,CASSGDEKLFF
TRBV20-1,few,TRBD1,TRBJ1-1,TGCAGTGCCCATAGGCAGGGGGCGAATGAAGCTTTCTTT,CSAHRQGANEAFF
TRBV10-3,few,TRBD1,TRBJ2-1,TGTGCCATCAGTGCTGGGGACAGGGATGATGAGCAGTTCTTC,CAISAGDRDDEQFF
TRBV24-1,-,TRBD1,TRBJ2-1,TGTGCCACCAGTGGCCTCCGGGACAGGGGCTACAATGAGCAGTTCTTC,CATSGLRDRGYNEQFF
TRBV5-1,-,TRBD1,TRBJ2-1,TGCGCCAGCAGCGCCTCCGGGACAGGGACCTACAATGAGCAGTTCTTC,CASSASGTGTYNEQFF
TRBV10-3,-,TRBD1,TRBJ2-7,TGTGCCATCAGAGACAGGGAGTACGAGCAGTACTTC,CAIRDREYEQYF
TRBV6-1,few,-,TRBJ2-1,TGTGCCAGCAGTTCCTACCCCAGCTCCTACAATGAGCAGTTCTTC,CASSSYPSSYNEQFF
TRBV28,once,TRBD2,TRBJ2-7,TGTGCCAGCAGTTCCTGGACTAGTTTCCACGAGCAGTACTTC,CASSSWTSFHEQYF
TRBV10-3,few,-,TRBJ2-1,TGTGCCATCAGTGAGGGGGGCGGACAGTTCTTC,CAISEGGGQFF
TRBV20-1,-,TRBD2,TRBJ2-4,TGCAGTGCGATAAGCGGGAGCCCCAAAAACATTCAGTACTTC,CSAISGSPKNIQYF
TRBV15,many,-,TRBJ2-4,TGTGCCACCAGCAGAGATCGACAATGGGGCTTAGCCAAAAACATTCAGTACTTC,CATSRDRQWGLAKNIQYF